This is a list of T cell receptor beta chains from one sample in a study of CD8 T cells in Susac syndrome. TCRdb ran MiXCR on the immunoSEQ multiplex PCR reads and lists one entry per CDR3 protein. The table has about 210,000 distinct CDR3 sequences, 80% to 95% seen once. The source material was CD4+ T cells from PBMCs. Source of these receptors: a human donor in good health. The CDR3 runs from the conserved cysteine through the conserved F or W. Fields, in order: J gene, D gene, V gene, clone size, CDR3 DNA, CDR3 protein. D genes are given only for firm matches. The size field is filled for only some rows; it gives once, few, many or a size class.

TRBJ2-2 | . | TRBV6-1 | . | TGTGCCAGCAGCCTGGACAGAACCTTTTTCCTCTCCAACACCGGGGAGCTGTTTTTT | CASSLDRTFFLSNTGELFF
TRBJ2-6 | . | TRBV6-1 | . | TGTGCCAGCATGAACCCCGCGGCCACTGGGGCCAACGTCCTGACTTTC | CASMNPAATGANVLTF
TRBJ2-7 | . | TRBV11-3 | . | TGTGCCAGCAGTCGCACGGGACTCTACGAGCAGTACTTC | CASSRTGLYEQYF
TRBJ1-2 | . | TRBV29-1 | . | TGCAGCGTTGAAGCGGGGGACGGCTACACCTTC | CSVEAGDGYTF
TRBJ1-1 | . | TRBV5-1 | . | TGCGCCAGCAGCTCCTCGGGGGGCGTTCACACTGAAGCTTTCTTT | CASSSSGGVHTEAFF
TRBJ1-2 | . | TRBV5-4 | . | TGTGCCAGCAGCTCTCCGGGACCGCACTATGGCTACACCTTC | CASSSPGPHYGYTF
TRBJ2-3 | . | TRBV12-3/TRBV12-4 | few | TGTGCCAGCAGTCCCTTCGGAGATACGCAGTATTTT | CASSPFGDTQYF
TRBJ2-1 | TRBD2 | TRBV29-1 | . | TGCAGCGTTGGAAAGCGGGGGCCTTACAATGAGCAGTTCTTC | CSVGKRGPYNEQFF
TRBJ1-6 | . | TRBV7-3 | . | TGTGCCAGCAGCTCTACAGGGAATTCACCCCTCCACTTT | CASSSTGNSPLHF
TRBJ1-2 | . | TRBV29-1 | . | TGCAGCGTTGGGGTTTTTGGCTACACCTTC | CSVGVFGYTF
TRBJ1-5 | . | TRBV4-2 | . | TGTGCCAGCAGCCAAGATTCGTGGGGGGACAATCAGCCCCAGCATTTT | CASSQDSWGDNQPQHF
TRBJ1-6 | . | TRBV12-3/TRBV12-4 | . | TGTGCCAGCAGTTTTAGGAGACGTGATGAACCCCTCCACTTT | CASSFRRRDEPLHF
TRBJ1-5 | . | TRBV12-3/TRBV12-4 | . | TGTGCCAGCAGTTTAGGGCAGGTCGGGCAGCCCCAGCATTTT | CASSLGQVGQPQHF
TRBJ2-3 | . | TRBV7-9 | . | TGTGCCAGCAGCTTAGGCGCTTCCGGCAGCTTTTCCACAGATACGCAGTATTTT | CASSLGASGSFSTDTQYF
TRBJ1-2 | . | TRBV7-2 | . | TGTGCCAGCAGCACCCGAGGGGGGGTGGGTGGCTACACCTTC | CASSTRGGVGGYTF